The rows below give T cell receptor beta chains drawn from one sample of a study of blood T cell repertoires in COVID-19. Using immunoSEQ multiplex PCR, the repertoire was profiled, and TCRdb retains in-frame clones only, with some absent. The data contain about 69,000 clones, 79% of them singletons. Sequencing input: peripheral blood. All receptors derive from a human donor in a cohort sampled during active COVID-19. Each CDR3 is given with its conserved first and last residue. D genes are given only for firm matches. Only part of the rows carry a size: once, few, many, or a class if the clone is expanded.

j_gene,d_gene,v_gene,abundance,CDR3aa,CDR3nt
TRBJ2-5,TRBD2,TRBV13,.,CASSLRELGLAGGKTQYF,TGTGCCAGCAGCCTCAGAGAATTAGGACTAGCGGGAGGAAAGACCCAGTACTTC
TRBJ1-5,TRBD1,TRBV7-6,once,CASSLTTGANQPQHF,TGTGCCAGCAGCTTAACCACAGGGGCCAATCAGCCCCAGCATTTT
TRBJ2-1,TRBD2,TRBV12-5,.,CASGSGGEYNEQFF,TGTGCTAGTGGATCGGGAGGGGAATACAATGAGCAGTTCTTC
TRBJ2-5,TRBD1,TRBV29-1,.,CSVTTGGVETQYF,TGCAGCGTTACGACAGGGGGCGTCGAGACCCAGTACTTC
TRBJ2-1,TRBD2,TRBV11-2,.,CASSLGGSSYNEQFF,TGTGCCAGCAGCTTAGGCGGGAGCTCCTACAATGAGCAGTTCTTC
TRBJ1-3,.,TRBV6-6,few,CASSPSRRGNSGNTIYF,TGTGCCAGCAGTCCCTCCCGGAGGGGAAACTCTGGAAACACCATATATTTT
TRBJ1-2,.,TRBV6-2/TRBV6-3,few,CASSPRQGPYRYGYTF,TGTGCCAGCAGTCCCCGCCAGGGCCCCTATCGATATGGCTACACCTTC
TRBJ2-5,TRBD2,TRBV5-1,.,CASSAGLAGGPETQYF,TGCGCCAGCAGCGCGGGACTAGCGGGAGGGCCGGAAACCCAGTACTTC
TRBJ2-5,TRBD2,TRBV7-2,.,CASSLVETSGRTQYF,TGTGCCAGCAGCTTAGTGGAGACTAGCGGGAGGACCCAGTACTTC
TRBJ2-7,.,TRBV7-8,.,CASSLRWEQYF,TGTGCCAGCAGCTTACGGTGGGAGCAGTACTTC
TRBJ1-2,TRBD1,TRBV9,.,CASSVGAGGGYGYTF,TGTGCCAGCAGCGTAGGAGCAGGGGGCGGCTATGGCTACACCTTC
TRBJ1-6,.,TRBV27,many,CASTFTGPNNSPLHF,TGTGCCAGCACATTCACAGGTCCCAATAATTCACCCCTCCACTTT
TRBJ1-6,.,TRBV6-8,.,CASFLGGTGWRSLHF,TGTGCCAGTTTTCTGGGCGGGACCGGGTGGAGGTCCCTCCACTTT
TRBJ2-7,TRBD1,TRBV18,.,CASSPLDRGSYEQYF,TGTGCCAGCTCACCCTTGGACAGGGGTTCGTACGAGCAGTACTTC
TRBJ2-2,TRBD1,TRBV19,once,CASIRTGRNTGELFF,TGTGCCAGTATCCGGACAGGGAGGAACACCGGGGAGCTGTTTTTT
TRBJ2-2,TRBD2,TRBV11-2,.,CASSSGLAGNTGELFF,TGTGCCAGCAGCTCAGGACTAGCGGGGAACACCGGGGAGCTGTTTTTT
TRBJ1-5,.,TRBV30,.,CAWSLTGHSNQPQHF,TGTGCCTGGAGTCTCACCGGACATAGCAATCAGCCCCAGCATTTT
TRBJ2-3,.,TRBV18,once,CASSPDLARTDTQYF,TGTGCCAGCTCACCAGACCTAGCGCGTACAGATACGCAGTATTTT
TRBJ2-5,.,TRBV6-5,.,CASSYSWSGPQETQYF,TGTGCCAGCAGTTACAGTTGGAGCGGGCCCCAAGAGACCCAGTACTTC
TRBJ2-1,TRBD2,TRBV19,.,CASSIDQGGVAGGSYNEQFF,TGTGCCAGTAGTATAGATCAGGGAGGTGTAGCGGGAGGTTCCTACAATGAGCAGTTCTTC
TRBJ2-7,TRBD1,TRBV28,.,CASSFLAGGQYEQYF,TGTGCCAGCAGTTTCCTGGCAGGGGGCCAGTATGAGCAGTACTTC
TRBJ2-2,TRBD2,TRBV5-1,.,CASSRGTSVPGELFF,TGCGCCAGCAGTAGGGGGACTAGCGTCCCCGGGGAGCTGTTTTTT
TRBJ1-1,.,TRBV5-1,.,CASRQTVSLTEAFF,TGCGCCAGCAGACAGACAGTCTCACTCACTGAAGCTTTCTTT
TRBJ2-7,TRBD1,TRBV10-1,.,CASSAGTGVIEQYF,TGCGCCAGCAGTGCAGGGACAGGGGTCATCGAGCAGTACTTC
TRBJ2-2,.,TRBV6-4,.,CASSRGQGTNTGELFF,TGTGCCAGCTCCAGGGGCCAAGGGACGAACACCGGGGAGCTGTTTTTT
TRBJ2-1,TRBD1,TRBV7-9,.,CASSPGQGPGDEQFF,TGTGCCAGCAGCCCGGGACAGGGTCCCGGCGATGAGCAGTTCTTC
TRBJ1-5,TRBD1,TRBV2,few,CASSPGQGNQPQHF,TGTGCCAGCAGCCCCGGACAGGGCAATCAGCCCCAGCATTTT
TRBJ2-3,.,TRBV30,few,CAWSVDRLTDTQYF,TGTGCCTGGAGTGTTGACAGGCTCACAGATACGCAGTATTTT
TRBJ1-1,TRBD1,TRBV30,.,CALAGTGNTEAFF,TGTGCCTTAGCCGGGACAGGGAACACTGAAGCTTTCTTT
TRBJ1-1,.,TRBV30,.,CAWSSQVNTEAFF,TGTGCCTGGAGTAGCCAGGTGAACACTGAAGCTTTCTTT
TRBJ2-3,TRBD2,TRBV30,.,CAWSRPGRGGPDTQYF,TGTGCCTGGAGTCGTCCGGGGCGGGGGGGCCCAGATACGCAGTATTTT
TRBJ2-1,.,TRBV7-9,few,CASSFATGNEQFF,TGTGCCAGCAGCTTCGCGACGGGCAATGAGCAGTTCTTC
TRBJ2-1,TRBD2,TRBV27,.,CAIPDAAGNEQFF,TGTGCCATCCCGGACGCAGCGGGGAATGAGCAGTTCTTC
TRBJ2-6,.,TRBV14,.,CASRLSGANVLTF,TGTGCCAGCAGACTGTCTGGGGCCAACGTCCTGACTTTC
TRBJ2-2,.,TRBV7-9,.,CASSRLAGELFF,TGTGCCAGCAGCCGACTAGCCGGGGAGCTGTTTTTT
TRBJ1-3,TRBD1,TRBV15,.,CATSRVLGQGTGNTIYF,TGTGCCACCAGCAGAGTATTAGGACAGGGGACTGGAAACACCATATATTTT
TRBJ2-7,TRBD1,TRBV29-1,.,CSVWAGGSYEQYF,TGCAGCGTTTGGGCAGGGGGCTCCTACGAGCAGTACTTC
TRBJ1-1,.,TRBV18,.,CASSKSGGARGPEAFF,TGTGCCAGCTCCAAATCGGGGGGGGCCAGGGGTCCTGAAGCTTTCTTT
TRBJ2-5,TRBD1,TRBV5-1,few,CASSWDREEETQYF,TGCGCCAGCAGCTGGGACAGGGAAGAGGAGACCCAGTACTTC
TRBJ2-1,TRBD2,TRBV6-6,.,CASSPGLAPYNEQFF,TGTGCCAGCAGCCCGGGACTAGCGCCCTACAATGAGCAGTTCTTC
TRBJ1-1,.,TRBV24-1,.,CATSDSSRGGVTEAFF,TGTGCCACCAGTGATTCATCCCGCGGGGGGGTGACTGAAGCTTTCTTT
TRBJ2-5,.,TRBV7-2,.,CASSPPGFQETQYF,TGTGCCAGCAGCCCCCCGGGGTTCCAAGAGACCCAGTACTTC
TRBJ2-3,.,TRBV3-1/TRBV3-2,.,CASSQIGGPDTQYF,TGTGCCAGCAGCCAAATAGGGGGTCCAGATACGCAGTATTTT
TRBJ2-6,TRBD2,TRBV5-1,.,CASSLNFDSGRDGANVLTF,TGCGCCAGCAGCTTGAATTTTGATAGCGGGAGAGATGGGGCCAACGTCCTGACTTTC
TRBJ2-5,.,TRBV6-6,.,CASRSGSGYQETQYF,TGTGCCAGCAGATCCGGCTCAGGGTACCAAGAGACCCAGTACTTC
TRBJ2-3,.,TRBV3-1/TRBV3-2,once,CASSQDGLPHTQYF,TGTGCCAGCAGCCAAGACGGACTACCACATACGCAGTATTTT
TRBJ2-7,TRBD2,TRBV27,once,CASSLWGGDYEQYF,TGTGCCAGCAGTTTATGGGGGGGGGACTACGAGCAGTACTTC
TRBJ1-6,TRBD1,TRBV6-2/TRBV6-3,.,CASSDRQGFHSPLHF,TGTGCCAGCAGTGATCGACAGGGGTTCCATTCACCCCTCCACTTT
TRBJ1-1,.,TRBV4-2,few,CASSPLWARRQAFF,TGTGCCAGCAGCCCGCTCTGGGCGCGACGTCAAGCTTTCTTT
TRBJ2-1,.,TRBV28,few,CASRLTGLYEQFF,TGTGCCAGCAGGCTGACTGGATTGTATGAGCAGTTCTTC
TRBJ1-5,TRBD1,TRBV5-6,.,CASSLGDRGGNQPQHF,TGTGCCAGCAGCTTGGGAGACAGGGGAGGAAATCAGCCCCAGCATTTT
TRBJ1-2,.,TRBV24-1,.,CATSEWAPRDPDYGYTF,TGTGCCACCAGTGAATGGGCTCCCCGCGACCCGGACTATGGCTACACCTTC
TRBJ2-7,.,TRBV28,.,CASGGGLLPTYEQYF,TGTGCCAGCGGGGGGGGCTTGCTACCTACCTACGAGCAGTACTTC